The next 15 T cell receptor beta chains were all read from a single sample in a study of blood T cell repertoires in COVID-19. Using immunoSEQ multiplex PCR, the repertoire was profiled, and TCRdb retains in-frame clones only, with some absent. The data show about 280,000 clones, approximately 81% seen once. The sample consisted of PBMCs or T cells enriched from blood (not recorded which). Receptors were obtained from a woman aged 50 to 60 who had recovered from COVID-19.

The chain's CDR3 is CASSLGDRGVWPQHF. The CDR3 nucleotides read TGTGCCAGCAGCTTAGGAGACAGGGGTGTGTGGCCCCAGCATTTT. This rearrangement joins TRBV7-8 to TRBJ1-5; TRBD1 matches at 8 bases. Per the germline V gene, CDR1 is SGHVS and CDR2 is FQNEAQ. V shed 1 base and J 9 bases; nucleotides not matched to a gene: 8. The CDR3 covers 15 residues. Together with reference TRBV7-8 and TRBJ1-5, the CDR3 gives the full variable domain: GAGVSQSPRYKVAKRGQDVALRCDPISGHVSLFWYQQALGQGPEFLTYFQNEAQLDKSGLPSDRFFAERPEGSVSTLKIQRTQQEDSAVYLCASSLGDRGVWPQHFGDGTRLSIL.

The J gene is TRBJ2-7, the V gene TRBV5-8; no clear D gene. Trimming cost V 1 base and J 1 base, with 6 bases left between them. Germline CDR1 reads SGHTS; CDR2 reads YDEGEE. The CDR3 extends over 13 amino acids. CDR3 sequence (DNA): TGTGCCAGCAGCTTGCGTTTATCCTACGAGCAGTACTTC. This encodes CASSLRLSYEQYF.

The V call is TRBV27, the J call TRBJ2-1; a possible D gene is TRBD2 (6 bases). Germline V gene sequence: CDR1 MNHEY, CDR2 SMNVEV (reference sequence). This CDR3 has 16 amino acids. The ends were cut back, 3 bases at V and 4 bases at J, with 16 bases in the middle. The CDR3 is CASSFGRGTPYNEQFF. CDR3 in DNA: TGTGCCAGCAGTTTTGGGCGGGGAACTCCTTACAATGAGCAGTTCTTC.

This clone was seen only once. The chain couples TRBV3-1 (or the pseudogene TRBV3-2) to TRBJ1-5, with 7 bases that match TRBD1. Trimming removed 4 bases from V and 4 bases from J; junction bases left unmatched: 4. The CDR3 length is 14 residues. Germline V gene lookup returns CDR1 LGHDT and CDR2 YNNKEL (reference sequence). Here the CDR3 reads CASSPGGWNQPQHF. DNA of the CDR3: TGTGCCAGCAGCCCAGGGGGTTGGAATCAGCCCCAGCATTTT.

The CDR3 nucleotides are TGTGCCTGGAGTGTCGGGACTAGCGGATTCAATGAGCAGTTCTTC. This sequence encodes CAWSVGTSGFNEQFF. The V gene is TRBV30, the J gene TRBJ2-1; 11 bases match TRBD2. The CDR3 totals 15 residues. Germline V gene lookup returns CDR1 GTSNPN and CDR2 SVGIG (reference sequence). V was clipped by 0 bases and J by 6 bases; unmatched bases: 4.

The chain recombines TRBV28 with TRBJ2-7; TRBD1 might be the D (6 bases). The CDR3 contains 17 residues. Germline V gene sequence: CDR1 MDHEN, CDR2 SYDVKM. The germline V and J ends were trimmed by 3 bases and 4 bases, with 22 bases remaining between them. The CDR3 DNA is TGTGCCAGCAGTTTCCCAGGTGCCTGGGGGCACTCTTACGAGCAGTACTTC. Its translation is CASSFPGAWGHSYEQYF.

The chain employs TRBV6-5 and TRBJ2-2; D ambiguous. CDR3 size: 15 residues. V lost 0 bases, J lost 4 bases, and 9 bases lay in between. In germline, CDR1 is MNHEY, CDR2 SVGAGI. CDR3 in amino acids: CASSYSAQITGELFF. CDR3 nucleotides: TGTGCCAGCAGTTACTCGGCCCAGATCACCGGGGAGCTGTTTTTT.

The chain joins TRBV29-1 to TRBJ2-1, with TRBD2 matching 7 bases. Germline trimming cut 5 bases from V and 4 bases from J; bases unmatched to any gene: 5. Per germline, CDR1 SQVTM and CDR2 ANQGSEA. This CDR3 spans 13 amino acids. The CDR3 loop reads CSVSGGGYNEQFF. CDR3 sequence (DNA): TGCAGCGTTTCCGGCGGGGGATACAATGAGCAGTTCTTC.

This clone is a singleton in its sample. J is TRBJ1-4 and V is TRBV5-5; TRBD1 is a possible D gene (6 bases). The CDR3 is 16 amino acids. Per the germline V gene, CDR1 is SGHKS and CDR2 is YYEKEE (reference sequence). Trimming pared 2 bases from V and 2 bases from J, leaving 13 bases between. The CDR3 nucleotides read TGTGCCAGCAGCTTAAAAACAGGGACGACTAATGAAAAACTGTTTTTT. Its protein product is CASSLKTGTTNEKLFF.

The chain employs TRBV4-1 and TRBJ2-1; a possible D gene is TRBD1 (6 bases). Germline loops: CDR1 MGHRA, CDR2 YSYEKL. CDR3 length: 16 amino acids. Between the trimmed V and J ends, which lost 1 base and 5 bases, there was a span of 15 bases. The CDR3 DNA sequence: TGCGCCAGCAGCCAAGGTATTTTCGGGACAAACAATGAGCAGTTCTTC. It encodes CASSQGIFGTNNEQFF.

This clone was found once. Relative to the germline gene, one junction end is altered; a read error may explain this. Distinct nucleotide sequences in the sample also encode this CDR3. V and J are TRBV2 and TRBJ2-7; TRBD1 matches at 9 bases. Germline-derived CDR1 and CDR2 are SNHLY and FYNNEI. This CDR3 contains 16 residues. The CDR3 nucleotides are TGTGCTAGCAGAAAACAGGGGGCCTCGAACTCCTACGAGCAGTACTTC. Amino acids: CASRKQGASNSYEQYF. Using reference TRBV2 and TRBJ2-7 for the parts outside the CDR3, the full variable domain is EPEVTQTPSHQVTQMGQEVILRCVPISNHLYFYWYRQILGQKVEFLVSFYNNEISEKSEIFDDQFSVERPDGSNFTLKIRSTKLEDSAMYFCASRKQGASNSYEQYFGPGTRLTVT.

V gene TRBV7-8 combines with J gene TRBJ2-1; 13 bases fit TRBD2. Unmatched junction bases numbered 5, after V lost 4 bases and J lost 5 bases. The germline CDR1 and CDR2 sequences are SGHVS and FQNEAQ. This CDR3 region has 16 residues. CDR3 region: CASSYGLAGVDNEQFF. The CDR3 nucleotides are TGTGCCAGCAGCTATGGACTAGCGGGAGTAGACAATGAGCAGTTCTTC.

The rearrangement joins TRBV4-1 to TRBJ1-2; D gene ambiguous. The V gene lost 0 bases and the J gene lost 4 bases, with 3 bases spanning the gap. The CDR3 totals 12 residues. CDR1 MGHRA and CDR2 YSYEKL come from the germline V gene. CDR3 residues: CASSQDSYGYTF. The CDR3, as DNA: TGCGCCAGCAGCCAAGATAGCTATGGCTACACCTTC.

The chain carries TRBV19 and TRBJ2-3; D perhaps matches TRBD2 (5 bases). The CDR3 has 13 residues. V was pared by 1 base and J by 4 bases, with 6 bases between. Germline-derived CDR1 and CDR2 are LNHDA and SQIVND (reference sequence). The CDR3 here is CASSIAGSDTQYF. CDR3 in DNA: TGTGCCAGTAGTATAGCGGGATCAGATACGCAGTATTTT. Drawing the rest from reference TRBV19 and TRBJ2-3, the complete variable domain is DGGITQSPKYLFRKEGQNVTLSCEQNLNHDAMYWYRQDPGQGLRLIYYSQIVNDFQKGDIAEGYSVSREKKESFPLTVTSAQKNPTAFYLCASSIAGSDTQYFGPGTRLTVL.

The chain links TRBV12-3 or TRBV12-4 to TRBJ2-7; D may be TRBD2 (6 bases). This CDR3 contains 12 residues. V was clipped by 6 bases and J by 11 bases, with 17 bases between them. This CDR3 is CASSPGSRGKYF. The CDR3 DNA reads as TGTGCCAGCAGCCCCGGGAGCCGGGGCAAGTACTTC.